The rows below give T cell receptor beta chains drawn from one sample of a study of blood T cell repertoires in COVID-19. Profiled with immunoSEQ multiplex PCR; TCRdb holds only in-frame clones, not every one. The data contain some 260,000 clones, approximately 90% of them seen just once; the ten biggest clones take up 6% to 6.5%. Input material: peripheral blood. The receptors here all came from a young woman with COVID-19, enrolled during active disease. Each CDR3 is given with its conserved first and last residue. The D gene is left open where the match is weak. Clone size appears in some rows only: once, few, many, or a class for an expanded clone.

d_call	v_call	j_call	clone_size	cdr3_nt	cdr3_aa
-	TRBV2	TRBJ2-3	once	TGTGCCAGCAGTGTTCTTCCTTATAGTGGTACGCAGTATTTT	CASSVLPYSGTQYF
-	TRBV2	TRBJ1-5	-	TGTGCCAGCAATAGCTGGGATCAGCCCCAGCATTTT	CASNSWDQPQHF
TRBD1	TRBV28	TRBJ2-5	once	TGTGCCAGCAGTTTAGGGGACAGGGGGCCGGAGACCCAGTACTTC	CASSLGDRGPETQYF
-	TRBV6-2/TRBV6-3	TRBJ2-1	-	TGTGCCAGCAGTAGTTACGCGACGCGACGGGAGCCAGGGGGCTACAATGAGCAGTTCTTC	CASSSYATRREPGGYNEQFF
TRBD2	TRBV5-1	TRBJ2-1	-	TGCGCCAGCAGCTTAGTTGGGACTAGCGTCCGCAATGAGCAGTTCTTC	CASSLVGTSVRNEQFF
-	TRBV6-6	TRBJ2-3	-	TGTGCCAGCTTTATCCGGGGGGCCGGCAGTACGCAGTATTTT	CASFIRGAGSTQYF
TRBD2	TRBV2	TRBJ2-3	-	TGTGCCAGCAGTGAAGTACGGGGGGGCTGGTATTTT	CASSEVRGGWYF
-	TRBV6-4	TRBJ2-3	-	TGTGCCAGCAGTGACAGTCCAGGCACAGATACGCAGTATTTT	CASSDSPGTDTQYF
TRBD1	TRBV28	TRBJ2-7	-	TGTGCCAGCAGTTTACGACAGGGAACCTACGAGCAGTACTTC	CASSLRQGTYEQYF
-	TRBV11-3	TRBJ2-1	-	TGTGCCAGCAGCTTAAACTATGAGCAGTTCTTC	CASSLNYEQFF
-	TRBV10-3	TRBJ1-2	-	TGTGCCATCAGTGCCCAGGGTGGAACGAGCTATGGCTACACCTTC	CAISAQGGTSYGYTF
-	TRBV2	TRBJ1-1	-	TGTGCCAGCAGTGTGACACGGCCGAACACTGAAGCTTTCTTT	CASSVTRPNTEAFF
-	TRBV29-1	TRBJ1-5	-	TGCAGCGTCGGACAGCTCAATCAGCCCCAGCATTTT	CSVGQLNQPQHF
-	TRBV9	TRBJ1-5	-	TGTGCCAGCAGCGTAGAGGCAGGGCGTCAGCCCCAGCATTTT	CASSVEAGRQPQHF
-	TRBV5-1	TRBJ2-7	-	TGCGCCAGCAGCTTCGATACAGGGTCTTCTGCGCAGTACTTC	CASSFDTGSSAQYF
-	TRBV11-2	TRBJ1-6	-	TGTGCCAGCAGCTTAGAGGGGCCGCCCTATCCACCCCTCCACTTT	CASSLEGPPYPPLHF
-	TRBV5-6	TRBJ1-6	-	TGTGCCAGCAGCTTGGACAGGGCAAATTCACCCCTCCACTTT	CASSLDRANSPLHF
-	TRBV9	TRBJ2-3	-	TGTGCCAGCAGCGTAGCCCTGACAGATACGCAGTATTTT	CASSVALTDTQYF
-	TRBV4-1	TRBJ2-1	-	TGCGCCAGCAGCCTTATAGGACGGGAACGACGCAATGAGCAGTTCTTC	CASSLIGRERRNEQFF
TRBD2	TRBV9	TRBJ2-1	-	TGTGCCAGCAGCGTAGGGACCTTGGGGACCCTAGCTAGCGGGAGAAGTGAGCAGTTCTTC	CASSVGTLGTLASGRSEQFF
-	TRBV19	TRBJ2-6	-	TGTGCCAGTAGTATAGTTACTAGCTCTGGGGCCAACGTCCTGACTTTC	CASSIVTSSGANVLTF
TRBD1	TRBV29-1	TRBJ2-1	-	TGCAGCGTTGGATCTTATGCAGGGGGCTACAATGAGCAGTTCTTC	CSVGSYAGGYNEQFF
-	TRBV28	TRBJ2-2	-	TGTGCCAGCAGTTCCTCAGGACTGATCGCGAACACCGGGGAGCTGTTTTTT	CASSSSGLIANTGELFF
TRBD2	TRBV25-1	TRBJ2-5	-	TGTGCCAGCAGTGAATTGGGTAGCGGGGCTCAAGAGACCCAGTACTTC	CASSELGSGAQETQYF
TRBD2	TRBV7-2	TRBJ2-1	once	TGTGCCAGCAGCCTAAGCCCCTCTCTAGCGGCGACCTACAATGAGCAGTTCTTC	CASSLSPSLAATYNEQFF
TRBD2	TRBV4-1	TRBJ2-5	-	TGCGCCAGCAGCCGCCTAGCGGGAGGCCAAGAGACCCAGTACTTC	CASSRLAGGQETQYF
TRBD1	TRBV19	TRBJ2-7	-	TGTGCCAGTAGCTTAACAGGGGGCTACGAGCAGTACTTC	CASSLTGGYEQYF
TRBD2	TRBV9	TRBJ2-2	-	TGTGCCAGCAGCCCCCGGACTAGCGGGGCCGGGGAGCTGTTTTTT	CASSPRTSGAGELFF